This TCR beta chain was observed in a study of response to subunit inactivated influenza vaccine. One entry per CDR3 protein results from TCRdb running MiXCR on the RT-PCR reads. Here the sample spans a few hundred thousand distinct CDR3 sequences, approximately 11% being singletons. V dropped 0 bases and J dropped 5 bases, with 11 bases sitting between them. There are 14 residues in the CDR3. The germline V gene has CDR1 SGHTA and CDR2 FQGNSA. This chain links TRBV7-2 with TRBJ2-7; TRBD2 is a possible D gene (6 bases). This TCR came from a man aged 50-60 years who received an inactivated influenza vaccine. The sample consisted of PBMCs from blood, taken 40 to 50 days after vaccination. The CDR3 region is CASSLAGGYDEQYF. The CDR3 nucleotides are TGTGCCAGCAGCTTAGCGGGGGGATACGACGAGCAGTACTTC.